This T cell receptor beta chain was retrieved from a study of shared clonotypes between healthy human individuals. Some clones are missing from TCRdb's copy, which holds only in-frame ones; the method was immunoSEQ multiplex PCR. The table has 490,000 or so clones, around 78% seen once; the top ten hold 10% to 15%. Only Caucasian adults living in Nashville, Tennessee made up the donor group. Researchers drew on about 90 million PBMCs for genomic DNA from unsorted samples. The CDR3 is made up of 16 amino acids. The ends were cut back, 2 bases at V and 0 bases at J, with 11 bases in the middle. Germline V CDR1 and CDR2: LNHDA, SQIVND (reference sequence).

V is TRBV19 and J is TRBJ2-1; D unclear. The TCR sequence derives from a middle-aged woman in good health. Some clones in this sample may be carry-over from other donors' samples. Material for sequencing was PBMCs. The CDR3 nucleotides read TGTGCCAGTAGTATACCCGAACTTAGCTCCTACAATGAGCAGTTCTTC. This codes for CASSIPELSSYNEQFF.